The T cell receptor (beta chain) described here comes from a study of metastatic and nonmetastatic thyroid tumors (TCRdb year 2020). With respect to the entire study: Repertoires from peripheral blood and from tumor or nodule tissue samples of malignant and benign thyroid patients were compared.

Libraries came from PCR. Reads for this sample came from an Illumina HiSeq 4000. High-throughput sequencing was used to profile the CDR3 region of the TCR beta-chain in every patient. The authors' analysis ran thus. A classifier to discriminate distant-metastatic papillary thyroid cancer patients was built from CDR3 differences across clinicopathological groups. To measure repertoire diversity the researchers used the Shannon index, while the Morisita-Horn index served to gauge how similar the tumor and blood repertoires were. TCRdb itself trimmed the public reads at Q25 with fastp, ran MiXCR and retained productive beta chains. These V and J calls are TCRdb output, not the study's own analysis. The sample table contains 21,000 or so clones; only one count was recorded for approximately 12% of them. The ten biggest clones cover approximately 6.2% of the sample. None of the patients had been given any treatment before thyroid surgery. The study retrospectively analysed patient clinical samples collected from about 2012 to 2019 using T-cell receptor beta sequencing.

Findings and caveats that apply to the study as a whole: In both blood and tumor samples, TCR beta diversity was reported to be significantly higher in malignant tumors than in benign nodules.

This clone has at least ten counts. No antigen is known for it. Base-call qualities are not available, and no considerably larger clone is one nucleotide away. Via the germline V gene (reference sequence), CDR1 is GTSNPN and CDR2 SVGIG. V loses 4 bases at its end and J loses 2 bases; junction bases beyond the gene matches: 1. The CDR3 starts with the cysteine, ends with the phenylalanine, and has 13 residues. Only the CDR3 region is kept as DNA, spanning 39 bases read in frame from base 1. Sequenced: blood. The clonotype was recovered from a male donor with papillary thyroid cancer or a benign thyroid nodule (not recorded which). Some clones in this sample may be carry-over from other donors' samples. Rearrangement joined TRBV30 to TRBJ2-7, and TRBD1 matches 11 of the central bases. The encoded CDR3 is CAWTGQGAYEQYF. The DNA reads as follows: TGTGCCTGGACGGGACAGGGGGCCTACGAGCAGTACTTC.